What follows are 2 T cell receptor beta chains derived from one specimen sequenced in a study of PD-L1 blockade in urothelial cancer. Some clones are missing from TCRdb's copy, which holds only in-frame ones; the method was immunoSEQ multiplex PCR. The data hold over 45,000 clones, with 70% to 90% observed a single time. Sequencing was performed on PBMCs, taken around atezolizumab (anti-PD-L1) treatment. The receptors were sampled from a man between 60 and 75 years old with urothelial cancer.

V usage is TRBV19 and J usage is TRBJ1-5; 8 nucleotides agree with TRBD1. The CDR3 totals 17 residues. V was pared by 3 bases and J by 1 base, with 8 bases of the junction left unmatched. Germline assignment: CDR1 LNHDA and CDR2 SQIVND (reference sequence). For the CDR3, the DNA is TGTGCCAGTAGTATTCGACAGGGGCGTGGGAGCAATCAGCCCCAGCATTTT. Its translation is CASSIRQGRGSNQPQHF. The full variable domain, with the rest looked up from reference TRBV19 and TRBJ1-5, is DGGITQSPKYLFRKEGQNVTLSCEQNLNHDAMYWYRQDPGQGLRLIYYSQIVNDFQKGDIAEGYSVSREKKESFPLTVTSAQKNPTAFYLCASSIRQGRGSNQPQHFGDGTRLSIL.

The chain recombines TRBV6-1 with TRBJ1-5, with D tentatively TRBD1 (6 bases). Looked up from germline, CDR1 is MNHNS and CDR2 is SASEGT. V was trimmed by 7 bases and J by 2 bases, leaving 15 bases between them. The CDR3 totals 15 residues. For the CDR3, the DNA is TGTGCCAGCACGGTTTCAGGGGTACGCAATCAGCCCCAGCATTTT. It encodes CASTVSGVRNQPQHF.